Sequencing of this TCR beta chain was carried out in a study of blood T cell repertoires in COVID-19. This clone was seen once. Trimming left V 0 bases short and J 7 bases short, with 16 bases between. The CDR3 has 16 amino acids. In germline, CDR1 is MNHNS, CDR2 SASEGT. TCRdb's copy holds only in-frame clones and misses some; the assay was immunoSEQ multiplex PCR. The table lists about 200,000 clones, around nine tenths of them singletons. V usage is TRBV6-1 and J usage is TRBJ1-5; D is perhaps TRBD1 (5 bases). The source of this sequence is a man in his sixties who had recovered from COVID-19. The specimen sequenced was peripheral blood. This CDR3 reads CASSEATVAGNQPQHF. Here the CDR3 DNA reads TGTGCCAGCAGTGAAGCGACGGTGGCAGGGAACCAGCCCCAGCATTTT.